This T cell receptor beta chain was documented in a study of Ad26.COV2.S vaccination and SARS-CoV-2 variants. Study details: Intramuscularly, Ad26.COV2.S was given either once or twice, 56 days apart.

Clones were sequenced by immunoSEQ multiplex PCR, and TCRdb holds only the in-frame ones, with some missing. The sample lists around 300,000 clones; about 86% were seen once. The CDR3 spans 13 residues. The V gene lost 3 bases and the J gene lost 4 bases, with 4 bases spanning the gap. The study, taken as a whole, reports: Considerable breadth of spike-specific CD8+ and CD4+ T cell responses has reportedly been documented following vaccination. Placebo recipients and vaccine recipients were similar in non-spike TCR breadth.

Treatment in this sample: some 19 received Ad26.COV2.S at low or high dose, single or two shots; roughly five received placebo; per-sample allocation not given. Day 63 after the first vaccine or placebo injection was the time point for sampling. As for this clone: What it recognizes is unknown. This specimen includes other DNA sequences encoding the same CDR3.

This clonotype was obtained from a person between 18 and 60 years old who received the Ad26.COV2.S COVID-19 vaccine or a placebo. Sequenced material: peripheral blood, taken in a trial of Ad26.COV2.S vaccine versus placebo. V and J are TRBV12-3 or TRBV12-4 and TRBJ2-6; no reliable D call. Written as DNA, the CDR3 is TGTGCCAGCAGTTTGGGCGGGGCCAACGTCCTGACTTTC. As protein: CASSLGGANVLTF.